This entry lists 11 T cell receptor beta chains sequenced from one sample in a study of blood T cells in healthy people across ages (dated by TCRdb to 2014 to 2015). Receptors were amplified or captured by 5' RACE. For sequencing, an Illumina HiSeq 2500 was employed. A second roughly 6 to 12 cycle PCR used a sample-barcoded 5' primer and a J-beta primer mix. TCRdb reanalyzed the raw reads on its own, using fastp at Q25 for trimming and MiXCR for clone calling, and kept in-frame beta chains. For every CDR3 protein sequence, its rows merge into one entry that carries the most common genes and DNA. The sample table lists 950,000 to 1,200,000 distinct CDR3 sequences, less than 45% of them with a count of one. Together, the top ten hold roughly 14% of the sample. The sample comprised blood. The receptor source for this set is a man aged 18 to 30 in good health.

The CDR3 sequence is CASSYSVVISNYGYTF. The CDR3 DNA sequence: TGTGCCAGCAGTTACTCTGTGGTGATCTCTAACTATGGCTACACCTTC. The rearrangement links TRBV6-5 to TRBJ1-2; no firm D call. V dropped 0 bases and J dropped 0 bases, with 11 bases sitting between them. This CDR3 is built from 16 residues. Germline CDR1 MNHEY, CDR2 SVGAGI.

This clonotype was seen a handful of times. The gene calls are TRBV20-1 and TRBJ2-3; TRBD2 might be the D (6 bases). V was trimmed by 1 base and J by 0 bases, leaving 14 bases between them. CDR3 length: 16 residues. Germline V gives CDR1 DFQATT, CDR2 SNEGSKA (reference sequence). In nucleotides, the CDR3 is TGCAGTGCTAGAGCCCGGGGAGCGGGTAGCACAGATACGCAGTATTTT. This sequence encodes CSARARGAGSTDTQYF.

The CDR3 region is CSASPQQYGYTF. In DNA form, the CDR3 reads TGCAGTGCTAGTCCGCAGCAATATGGCTACACCTTC. The J gene is TRBJ1-2, the V gene TRBV20-1; D uncertain. Deletions cut 3 bases from V and 5 bases from J, with 10 bases between. Per germline, CDR1 DFQATT and CDR2 SNEGSKA (reference sequence). This CDR3 comprises 12 residues.

This clonotype occurred once. The chain carries TRBV4-1 and TRBJ1-1; D is uncertain. Germline CDR1 reads MGHRA; CDR2 reads YSYEKL. Trimming left V 1 base short and J 8 bases short, with 20 bases between. CDR3 length: 16 amino acids. The CDR3 nucleotides are TGCGCCAGCAGCCAAGGAATTGTAAGGGTTCGGGCAGAAGCTTTCTTT. Translation gives CASSQGIVRVRAEAFF.

The chain carries TRBV20-1 and TRBJ1-6; D not resolved. Germline values: CDR1 DFQATT, CDR2 SNEGSKA (reference sequence). The V end lost 3 bases, the J end lost 8 bases, and 11 bases lay between the germline ends. This CDR3 comprises 13 residues. The CDR3 loop is CSASNGQDSPLHF. Written as DNA, the CDR3 is TGCAGTGCTAGTAACGGCCAGGATTCACCCCTCCACTTT.

The V call is TRBV5-1, the J call TRBJ2-3, with 12 bases aligning to TRBD2. V lost 8 bases and J lost 4; bases outside the gene matches: 11. This CDR3 has 16 amino acids. Per germline, CDR1 SGHRS and CDR2 YFSETQ. DNA of the CDR3: TGCGCCAGTAGCCGGACTAGCGGGAATGTAGCAGATACGCAGTATTTT. Encoded protein: CASSRTSGNVADTQYF.

This chain links TRBV7-6 with TRBJ1-3; TRBD1 aligns across 8 bases. CDR1 is SGHVS and CDR2 is FNYEAQ in the germline V gene. CDR3 length: 16 residues. J lost 7 bases, V lost 1 base, and 9 bases had no gene match. This CDR3 reads CASSLVPGQDSNTIYF. In DNA, the CDR3 is TGTGCCAGCAGCTTAGTTCCGGGACAGGATTCGAACACCATATATTTT.

The chain links TRBV20-1 to TRBJ1-5; D gene ambiguous. In germline, CDR1 is DFQATT, CDR2 SNEGSKA (reference sequence). The CDR3 totals 18 residues. Deletions cut 0 bases from V and 2 bases from J, with 20 bases between. CDR3 DNA sequence: TGCAGTGCTAGAGATCGGGTTTACGGGGTTTCTCGCAATCAGCCCCAGCATTTT. It specifies CSARDRVYGVSRNQPQHF.

The chain recombines TRBV2 with TRBJ2-5; 10 nucleotides match TRBD1. The J call may be faulty, since TRBJ2-7 better matches the DNA end. There are 15 residues in the CDR3. Germline CDR1 SNHLY, CDR2 FYNNEI. CDR3 region: CASSVGQGDPYEQYF. The DNA of the CDR3 is TGTGCCAGCAGTGTCGGACAGGGGGACCCCTACGAGCAGTACTTC.

Concerning this clonotype: Germline and junction disagree at one end, which may indicate a read error. V usage is TRBV18 and J usage is TRBJ2-3, with a weak D call TRBD1 (6 bases). The germline V gene has CDR1 KGHSH and CDR2 LQKENI. The length of the CDR3 is 17 residues. The CDR3 bases are TGTGTCAGCTCACCATACATGGACAGTGAGAGCACAGATACGCAGTATTTT. It yields the protein CVSSPYMDSESTDTQYF.

This clonotype was picked up many times. V usage is TRBV20-1 and J usage is TRBJ2-1, with D unclear. V was clipped by 5 bases and J by 8 bases, with 10 bases between them. Germline CDR1 DFQATT, CDR2 SNEGSKA (reference sequence). CDR3 length equals 11 residues. The CDR3 nucleotides read TGCAGTGCTGCCCCCGGCGATGAGCAGTTCTTC. This gives the protein CSAAPGDEQFF.